This TCR beta chain was sequenced during a study of blood T cell repertoires in COVID-19. As for the study in general: T cells, B-cell-depleted T cells, or PBMCs provided the cDNA or gDNA that served as material.

In the original analysis: Amplifying reference gene primers gave estimates of nucleated cell counts. Here immunoSEQ multiplex PCR was the method, and the copy in TCRdb shows in-frame clones only, minus some. V, J and clone size are taken as reported in that table, and D and trimming were inferred from the DNA itself. Here the sample spans a few hundred thousand clones, around 86% being singletons. The receptor was derived from an elderly man with acute or convalescent COVID-19. Sequences were obtained from peripheral blood.

CDR3 sequence reads: CASSSTTGGQPQHF. The CDR3 region has the DNA TGTGCCAGCAGTTCAACGACAGGGGGTCAGCCCCAGCATTTT. The chain uses TRBV6-5 and TRBJ1-5; 9 nucleotides match TRBD1. Germline V gives CDR1 MNHEY, CDR2 SVGAGI. The CDR3 covers 14 residues. V gave up 4 bases and J gave up 6 bases; unmatched junction bases: 4.